A selection of T cell receptor beta chains follows, all from one sample in a study of CD8 T cells in Susac syndrome. In TCRdb, the immunoSEQ multiplex PCR reads were re-called with MiXCR into one record per CDR3 protein. This table holds just under 150,000 distinct CDR3 sequences, 94% found once. Sequencing input: CD4+ T cells from PBMCs. Receptors were obtained from a human donor in good health. CDR3s include the opening cysteine and the closing phenylalanine or tryptophan. Fields, in order: clone size, J gene, D gene, V gene, CDR3 DNA, CDR3 protein. The D gene is left open where the match is weak. The size of a clone is reported for some rows only, either as once, few or many, or as a class for expanded clones.

.	TRBJ2-7	TRBD2	TRBV19	TGTGCCAGTAGTATCATAGTTACTGGACTAGCGAGCCCCTACGAGCAGTACTTC	CASSIIVTGLASPYEQYF
once	TRBJ2-7	TRBD2	TRBV5-4	TGTGCCAGCAGCTTACGTAGCGGGAGGAAAGGCTACGAGCAGTACTTC	CASSLRSGRKGYEQYF
.	TRBJ2-1	.	TRBV6-5	TGTGCCAGCATAATCCACCACGGGAATGAGCAGTTCTTC	CASIIHHGNEQFF
.	TRBJ1-2	.	TRBV7-2	TGTGCCAGCAGCTCCATGTACACCTTC	CASSSMYTF
.	TRBJ2-2	TRBD2	TRBV23-1	TGCGCCGGGGGACTAGCGACAAAGAACACCGGGGAGCTGTTTTTT	CAGGLATKNTGELFF
once	TRBJ2-2	TRBD2	TRBV9	TGTGCCAGCAGCGTGAGGAGCGGGAGGTCTACGGACACCGGGGAGCTGTTTTTT	CASSVRSGRSTDTGELFF
.	TRBJ1-2	TRBD1	TRBV30	TGTGCCTGGAGAAACGACAGGACAGGCGTCTATGGCTACACCTTC	CAWRNDRTGVYGYTF
.	TRBJ2-3	TRBD2	TRBV7-2	TGTGCCAGCAGCTTATTTGGGACTAGCGGGAGATACACAGATACGCAGTATTTT	CASSLFGTSGRYTDTQYF
.	TRBJ2-1	.	TRBV30	TGTGCCTGGAGTAGATGGGGAGAGTGGGGGAATGAGCAGTTCTTC	CAWSRWGEWGNEQFF
.	TRBJ2-2	.	TRBV7-6	TGTGCCAGCAGCTTTGGGCAGGCGGATTTAACCGGGGAGCTGTTTTTT	CASSFGQADLTGELFF
.	TRBJ2-3	.	TRBV2	TGTGCCAGCAGTGAAGACGGAAGATCAGATACGCAGTATTTT	CASSEDGRSDTQYF
.	TRBJ2-4	TRBD2	TRBV7-6	TGTGCCAGCAGCTTAGGAGCTAGCGGTCTAGCCAAAAACATTCAGTACTTC	CASSLGASGLAKNIQYF
.	TRBJ2-1	TRBD2	TRBV30	TGTGCCTGGAGGGGACTAGCGGGACTCAATGAGCAGTTCTTC	CAWRGLAGLNEQFF
once	TRBJ1-1	TRBD1	TRBV6-5	TGTGCCAGCAGTTGGGACAGGGGGCGCCGAACTGAAGCTTTCTTT	CASSWDRGRRTEAFF